The entry below gives a single TCR beta chain sequence along with its context. Assay used: immunoSEQ multiplex PCR; TCRdb lists only in-frame clones, some missing. The sample has 70,000 to 90,000 clones; over 80% are singletons. V dropped 4 bases and J dropped 5 bases, with 12 bases sitting between them. Germline lookup yields CDR1 SGHNT and CDR2 YENEEA. The CDR3 is 14 residues long. The data were obtained in a study of T cell changes during pregnancy in multiple sclerosis. This clonotype was sampled from a female donor in good health, serving as a control in a pregnancy study. Some clones in this sample may be carry-over from other donors' samples. This chain links TRBV11-3 with TRBJ2-1; D is uncertain. Specimen: PBMCs, collected in the first trimester of pregnancy. The DNA for the CDR3 is TGTGCCAGCAGCTCGTCTCACAGTGACAATGAGCAGTTCTTC. This translates into CASSSSHSDNEQFF.